This paragraph reports one TCR beta chain. This CDR3 has 13 residues. Trimming cost V 1 base and J 3 bases, with 5 bases left between them. Germline-derived CDR1 and CDR2 are SGHNT and YENEEA. This sample is part of a study of cytomegalovirus exposure and HLA in healthy donors. In the PCR, 60 Vbeta and 13 Jbeta primers were used. Clones were read by immunoSEQ multiplex PCR, and TCRdb kept only the in-frame ones, dropping some. Found here are around 68,000 clones, roughly four fifths of them singletons; the top ten hold around 7.3%. This chain joins TRBV11-3 and TRBJ2-3; D gene uncertain. The sequence came from a woman aged 25-40 years in good health and CMV-seropositive. The source material was PBMCs. DNA for the CDR3: TGTGCCAGCAGCTTAGCAGGTACAGATACGCAGTATTTT. Its translation is CASSLAGTDTQYF. The full variable domain, rest sourced from reference TRBV11-3 and TRBJ2-3, is EAGVVQSPRYKIIEKKQPVAFWCNPISGHNTLYWYLQNLGQGPELLIRYENEEAVDDSQLPKDRFSAERLKGVDSTLKIQPAELGDSAVYLCASSLAGTDTQYFGPGTRLTVL.